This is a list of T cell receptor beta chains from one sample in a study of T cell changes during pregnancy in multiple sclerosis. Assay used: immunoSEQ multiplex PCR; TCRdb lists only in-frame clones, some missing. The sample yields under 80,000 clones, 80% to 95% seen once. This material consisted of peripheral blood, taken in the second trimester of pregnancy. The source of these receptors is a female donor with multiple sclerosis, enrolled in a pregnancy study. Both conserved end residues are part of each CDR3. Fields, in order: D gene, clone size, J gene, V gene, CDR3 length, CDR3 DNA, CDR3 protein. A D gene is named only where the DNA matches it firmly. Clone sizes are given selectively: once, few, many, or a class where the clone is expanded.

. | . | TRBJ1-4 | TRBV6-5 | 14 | TGTGCCAGCAGTTACTCAGGGGTAAATGAAAAACTGTTTTTT | CASSYSGVNEKLFF
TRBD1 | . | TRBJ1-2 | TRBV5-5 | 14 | TGTGCCAGCAGCTTGGCAGGGGGCTTATATGGCTACACCTTC | CASSLAGGLYGYTF
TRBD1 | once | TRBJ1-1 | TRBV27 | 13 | TGTGCCAGCAGGGGACAGGGGGGCACTGAAGCTTTCTTT | CASRGQGGTEAFF
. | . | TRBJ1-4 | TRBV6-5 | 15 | TGTGCCAGCAGTTACTCTACTGCAACTAATGAAAAACTGTTTTTT | CASSYSTATNEKLFF
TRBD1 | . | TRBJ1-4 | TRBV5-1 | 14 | TGCGCCAGCAGCCGGGGACAGATTAAGGAAAAACTGTTTTTT | CASSRGQIKEKLFF
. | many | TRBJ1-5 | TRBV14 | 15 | TGTGCCAGCAGGAAATCGAGATATAGCAATCAGCCCCAGCATTTT | CASRKSRYSNQPQHF
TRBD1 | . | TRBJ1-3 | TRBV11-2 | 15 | TGTGCCAGCAGCTCCGGGACAGACTCTGGAAACACCATATATTTT | CASSSGTDSGNTIYF
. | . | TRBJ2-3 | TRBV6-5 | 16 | TGTGCCAGCAGTTACTCCCCCGGTTCTAGCACAGATACGCAGTATTTT | CASSYSPGSSTDTQYF
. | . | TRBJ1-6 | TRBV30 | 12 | TGTGCCTGGAGTTCCGGGAACTCACCCCTCCACTTT | CAWSSGNSPLHF
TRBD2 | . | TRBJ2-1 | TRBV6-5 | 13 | TGTGCCAGCAGACGGGGGGGCCAGAATGAGCAGTTCTTC | CASRRGGQNEQFF
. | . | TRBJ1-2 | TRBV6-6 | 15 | TGTGCCAGCAGTTACTCGCTAACAGGGACCTATGGCTACACCTTC | CASSYSLTGTYGYTF
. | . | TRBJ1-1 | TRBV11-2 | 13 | TGTGCCAGCACCAAAGCGGGGAACACTGAAGCTTTCTTT | CASTKAGNTEAFF
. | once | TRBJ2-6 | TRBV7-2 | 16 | TGTGCCAGCAGCCACCGGGATCTCTCTGGGGCCAACGTCCTGACTTTC | CASSHRDLSGANVLTF
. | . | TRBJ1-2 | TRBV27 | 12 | TGTGCCAGCAGTACCTCAGGGTATGGCTACACCTTC | CASSTSGYGYTF
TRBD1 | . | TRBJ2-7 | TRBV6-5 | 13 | TGTGCCAGCAGTTACACGGACAGGGGCGAGCAGTACTTC | CASSYTDRGEQYF
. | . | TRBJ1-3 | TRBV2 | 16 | TGTGCCAGCAGGTCCCTTCGGGGTTTCTCTGGAAACACCATATATTTT | CASRSLRGFSGNTIYF
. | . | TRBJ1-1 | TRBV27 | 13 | TGTGCCAGCAGTCTCATGAGAAACACTGAAGCTTTCTTT | CASSLMRNTEAFF
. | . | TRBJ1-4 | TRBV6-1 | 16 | TGTGCCAGCAGTGAAGAGGGGGGGCAGGGCAACGAAAAACTGTTTTTT | CASSEEGGQGNEKLFF
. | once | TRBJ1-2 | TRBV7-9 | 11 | TGTGCCAGCAGCCCATCTGAGGGCTACACCTTC | CASSPSEGYTF
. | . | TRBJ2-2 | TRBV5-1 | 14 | TGCGCCAGCAGCGTATTAGCCGCCACCGGGGAGCTGTTTTTT | CASSVLAATGELFF
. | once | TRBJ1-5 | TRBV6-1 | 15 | TGTGCCAGCAGTGAAGCCCCTAGTAGCCATCAGCCCCAGCATTTT | CASSEAPSSHQPQHF
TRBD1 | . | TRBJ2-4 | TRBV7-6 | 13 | TGTGCCAGCAGCCAAGGACAGGGAAACATTCAGTACTTC | CASSQGQGNIQYF
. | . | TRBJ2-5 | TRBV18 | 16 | TGTGCCAGCTCACCATTTCAGGCAGGGCAGGGAGAGACCCAGTACTTC | CASSPFQAGQGETQYF
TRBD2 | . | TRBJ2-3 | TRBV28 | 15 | TGTGCCAGCCGCGGTACCGGGGGGGGCACAGATACGCAGTATTTT | CASRGTGGGTDTQYF
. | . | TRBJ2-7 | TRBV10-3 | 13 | TGTGCCGCACAACGACAACAAGAAGACGAGCAGTACTTC | CAAQRQQEDEQYF
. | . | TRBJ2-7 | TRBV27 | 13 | TGTGCCAGCAGTGGGCAGGGCTCCTACGAGCAGTACTTC | CASSGQGSYEQYF
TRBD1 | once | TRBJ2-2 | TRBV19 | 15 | TGTGCCAGTAGAGATGACAGGGTAGGAACCGGGGAGCTGTTTTTT | CASRDDRVGTGELFF
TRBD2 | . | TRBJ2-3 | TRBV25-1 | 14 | TGTGCCAGCAGTAATAGCGGGGGCACAGATACGCAGTATTTT | CASSNSGGTDTQYF